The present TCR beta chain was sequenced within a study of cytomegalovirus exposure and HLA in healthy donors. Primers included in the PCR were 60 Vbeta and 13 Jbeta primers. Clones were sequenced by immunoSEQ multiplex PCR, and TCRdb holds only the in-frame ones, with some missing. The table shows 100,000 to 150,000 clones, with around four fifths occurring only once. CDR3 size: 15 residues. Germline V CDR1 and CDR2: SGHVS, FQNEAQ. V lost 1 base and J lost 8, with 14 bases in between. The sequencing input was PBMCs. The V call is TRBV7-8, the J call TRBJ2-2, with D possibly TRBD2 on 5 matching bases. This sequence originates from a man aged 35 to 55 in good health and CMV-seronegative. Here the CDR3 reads CASSLGSGSAGELFF. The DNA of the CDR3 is TGTGCCAGCAGCTTAGGGTCTGGGAGCGCGGGGGAGCTGTTTTTT. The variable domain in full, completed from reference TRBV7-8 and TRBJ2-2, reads GAGVSQSPRYKVAKRGQDVALRCDPISGHVSLFWYQQALGQGPEFLTYFQNEAQLDKSGLPSDRFFAERPEGSVSTLKIQRTQQEDSAVYLCASSLGSGSAGELFFGEGSRLTVL.